These 19 T cell receptor beta chains originate from one sample sequenced in a study of blood T cell repertoires in COVID-19 (dated by TCRdb to 2019 to 2021). The library was built by means of the immunoSEQ multiplex PCR assay. TCRdb retrieved this table from immuneACCESS and kept in-frame rearrangements only. Not all clones are present; in checked studies, unresolved V genes account for under half, and no reason is known for the remainder. This sample is represented by fewer than 150,000 clones; 90% of them were singletons. The ten largest clones take up roughly 4% of the sample. The source material was peripheral blood. These receptors all come from a woman in her sixties or seventies with COVID-19, enrolled during active disease.

The chain links TRBV7-6 to TRBJ2-2; the D is unclear. Trimming left V 0 bases short and J 1 base short, with 9 bases between. Germline CDR1 and CDR2: SGHVS and FNYEAQ. The CDR3 spans 16 residues. CDR3 nucleotide sequence: TGTGCCAGCAGCTTAGCCCGCCCGGGGAACACCGGGGAGCTGTTTTTT. This sequence encodes CASSLARPGNTGELFF.

The chain recombines TRBV6-5 with TRBJ2-7; maybe TRBD1 (6 bases). V was clipped by 7 bases and J by 6 bases, with 16 bases between them. CDR3 size: 13 residues. Germline V CDR1 and CDR2: MNHEY, SVGAGI. The CDR3 coding sequence is TGTGCCAGCACCCAAACAGGGACCGGCGAGCAGTACTTC. Its translation is CASTQTGTGEQYF.

This chain uses TRBV6-4 with TRBJ1-5, with 9 positions matching TRBD1. The V and J ends lost 9 bases and 0 bases, in that order; junction bases with no gene match: 9. Germline V lookup: CDR1 MRHNA, CDR2 SNTAGT. There are 16 residues in the CDR3. The CDR3 nucleotides read TGTGCCAGACTCCAAGGACAGGGGTATAGCAATCAGCCCCAGCATTTT. This encodes CARLQGQGYSNQPQHF.

CDR3 loop: CASSAVIAENEQFF. CDR3 sequence (DNA): TGTGCCAGCAGCGCGGTTATAGCGGAAAATGAGCAGTTCTTC. The genes are TRBV11-1 and TRBJ2-1, with D perhaps matching TRBD2 (6 bases). Trimming took 5 bases from V and 7 from J, leaving 15 bases between them. CDR1 is SGHAT and CDR2 is FQDESV in the germline V gene (reference sequence). The length of the CDR3 is 14 residues.

The chain is built from TRBV7-3 and TRBJ2-1; 9 bases match TRBD1. CDR1 and CDR2 (germline): SGHTA, FQGTGA. The CDR3 totals 15 residues. The V and J ends lost 5 bases and 7 bases, in that order; junction bases with no gene match: 9. The CDR3 nucleotides are TGTGCCAGCAGCAGACCCGGGACAGGGAGTAATGAGCAGTTCTTC. Amino acid sequence: CASSRPGTGSNEQFF.

This chain connects TRBV9 to TRBJ2-3; D is perhaps TRBD1 (5 bases). Trimming left V 4 bases short and J 7 bases short, with 10 bases between. The V gene's germline CDR1 is SGDLS and CDR2 YYNGEE. The CDR3 has 12 residues. CDR3 coding DNA: TGTGCCAGCAGCTCCAGGGTTCATACGCAGTATTTT. As protein: CASSSRVHTQYF.

This chain uses TRBV2 with TRBJ2-7; D may be TRBD1 (6 bases). Trimming took 5 bases from V and 0 from J, leaving 20 bases between them. Germline V CDR1 and CDR2: SNHLY, FYNNEI. The CDR3 is 17 residues long. CDR3: CASSSTEGTTPSYEQYF. DNA of the CDR3: TGTGCCAGCAGTTCAACCGAGGGGACAACTCCCTCCTACGAGCAGTACTTC.

This clone was observed a single time. This chain joins TRBV4-3 and TRBJ1-3; D is unclear. Germline assignment: CDR1 LGHNA and CDR2 YSLEER. The CDR3 totals 18 residues. V dropped 1 base and J dropped 0 bases, with 16 bases sitting between them. DNA for the CDR3: TGCGCCAGCAGCCAAGGTCGACCGATAACTATCTCTGGAAACACCATATATTTT. Translating gives CASSQGRPITISGNTIYF.

The chain combines TRBV7-9 with TRBJ1-1, with D tentatively TRBD1 (5 bases). The length of the CDR3 is 14 residues. The V end lost 0 bases, the J end lost 6 bases, and 11 bases lay between the germline ends. Germline V gene data show CDR1 as SEHNR and CDR2 as FQNEAQ (reference sequence). CDR3 loop: CASSLAGGIAEAFF. The CDR3 coding sequence is TGTGCCAGCAGCTTAGCCGGGGGAATCGCTGAAGCTTTCTTT.

The gene calls are TRBV6-2 or TRBV6-3 and TRBJ2-3, with 15 bases fitting TRBD2. Per the germline V gene, CDR1 is MNHEY and CDR2 is SVGEGT. This CDR3 contains 19 residues. Germline trimming cut 5 bases from V and 4 bases from J; bases unmatched to any gene: 13. In DNA, the CDR3 is TGTGCCAGCAGTAGGGGATGGACTAGCGGGGGGGCCGAGGCAGATACGCAGTATTTT. Protein: CASSRGWTSGGAEADTQYF.

The V call is TRBV7-8, the J call TRBJ2-4; TRBD1 might be the D (5 bases). The V end was cut by 5 bases, the J end by 5 bases, with 25 bases between. The germline CDR1 and CDR2 sequences are SGHVS and FQNEAQ. The CDR3 has 18 amino acids. The CDR3 sequence is CASSPRNPRPRDENIQYF. CDR3 DNA: TGTGCCAGCAGCCCACGGAACCCTCGTCCCAGGGATGAAAACATTCAGTACTTC.

The chain carries TRBV6-5 and TRBJ1-1; 7 positions match TRBD1. The CDR3 totals 15 residues. The junction had 11 bases not matched to a gene; V was cut back by 6 bases and J by 4 bases. Germline V lookup: CDR1 MNHEY, CDR2 SVGAGI. The CDR3, as DNA: TGTGCCAGCAGGACCGATCATGACAGGGTCACTGAAGCTTTCTTT. Translating gives CASRTDHDRVTEAFF.

The chain couples TRBV18 to TRBJ1-6; D gene unclear. In germline, CDR1 is KGHSH, CDR2 LQKENI. The CDR3 sequence is 15 residues long. V was shortened by 3 bases and J by 5 bases, with 11 bases between the two germline ends. The CDR3 loop reads CASSPFGQDNSPLHF. The CDR3 DNA is TGTGCCAGCTCACCGTTCGGCCAGGATAATTCACCCCTCCACTTT. Supplemented by reference TRBV18 and TRBJ1-6, the full variable domain reads NAGVMQNPRHLVRRRGQEARLRCSPMKGHSHVYWYRQLPEEGLKFMVYLQKENIIDESGMPKERFSAEFPKEGPSILRIQQVVRGDSAAYFCASSPFGQDNSPLHFGNGTRLTVT.

The chain has TRBV19 and TRBJ1-2, with D hard to call. V was cut by 4 bases and J by 10 bases, with 19 bases left in between. The CDR3 has 14 amino acids. Per the germline V gene, CDR1 is LNHDA and CDR2 is SQIVND (reference sequence). CDR3 in DNA: TGTGCCAGTAGTAGGTGGCAGACTGGTGAGTTCTACACCTTC. Protein product: CASSRWQTGEFYTF.

The chain uses TRBV6-2 or TRBV6-3 and TRBJ2-1, with D hard to call. Deletions cut 0 bases from V and 3 bases from J, with 3 bases between. The CDR3 is made up of 13 amino acids. The germline CDR1 and CDR2 sequences are MNHEY and SVGEGT. The CDR3 nucleotides are TGTGCCAGCAGTTACTCGAGCTACAATGAGCAGTTCTTC. This codes for CASSYSSYNEQFF.

The rearrangement joins TRBV27 to TRBJ2-1, with D possibly TRBD1 on 6 matching bases. Germline V gives CDR1 MNHEY, CDR2 SMNVEV (reference sequence). CDR3 length: 15 residues. Trimming shortened V by 4 bases and J by 0 bases, and 10 bases separated the two germline ends. The CDR3 reads CASSYQGSSYNEQFF. In DNA form, the CDR3 reads TGTGCCAGCAGTTATCAGGGGAGCTCCTACAATGAGCAGTTCTTC.

The chain employs TRBV7-3 and TRBJ2-3, with 12 bases that match TRBD2. The CDR3 sequence is 17 residues long. V gave up 5 bases and J gave up 3 bases; unmatched junction bases: 9. Germline CDR1 and CDR2: SGHTA and FQGTGA. The DNA of the CDR3 is TGTGCCAGCAGCCCAAGGCTAGCGGGGGGGCCGACAGATACGCAGTATTTT. Amino acids: CASSPRLAGGPTDTQYF.

The chain couples TRBV7-9 to TRBJ1-1; D uncertain. The germline V gene has CDR1 SEHNR and CDR2 FQNEAQ (reference sequence). This CDR3 has 12 residues. The germline V and J ends were trimmed by 2 bases and 8 bases, with 9 bases remaining between them. For the CDR3, the DNA is TGTGCCAGCAGCTTATCCGTTCCCGAAGCTTTCTTT. Translating it yields CASSLSVPEAFF.

V gene TRBV5-4 combines with J gene TRBJ2-3, with 9 bases identical to TRBD2. The J segment lost 0 bases and the V segment lost 4 bases, leaving 12 bases of the junction unmatched. There are 18 residues in the CDR3. Germline CDR1 reads SGHNT; CDR2 reads YYREEE (reference sequence). CDR3 bases: TGTGCCAGCAGCCCCCAACCCCTGACTAGCGGAAGCACAGATACGCAGTATTTT. Protein: CASSPQPLTSGSTDTQYF.